These 24 T cell receptor beta chains share one sample of origin, sequenced in a study of blood T cell repertoires in COVID-19. Assay: immunoSEQ multiplex PCR; the TCRdb copy retains only in-frame clones and omits some. The sample has roughly 520,000 clones, around 89% seen once. The source material was PBMCs or T cells enriched from blood (not recorded which). Source of these receptors: a middle-aged woman who had recovered from COVID-19.

The chain combines TRBV6-6 with TRBJ2-7, with a weak D call TRBD2 (5 bases). Germline V CDR1 and CDR2: MNHNY, SVGAGI (reference sequence). The V gene lost 5 bases and the J gene lost 3 bases, with 8 bases spanning the gap. CDR3 length: 12 residues. The CDR3 sequence: CASSEGLYEQYF. The CDR3 DNA sequence: TGTGCCAGCAGTGAGGGCCTCTACGAGCAGTACTTC.

The chain carries TRBV5-6 and TRBJ1-1; 8 bases align to TRBD1. The CDR3 totals 16 residues. J gave up 1 base and V 4 bases, and 9 bases lay outside the gene matches. Germline V gives CDR1 SGHDT, CDR2 YYEEEE. CDR3 in DNA: TGTGCCAGCAGCCCCCGGGACAGGTTGGAGAACACTGAAGCTTTCTTT. It codes for CASSPRDRLENTEAFF.

V gene TRBV24-1 combines with J gene TRBJ1-2; 10 bases fit TRBD1. The CDR3 is 16 amino acids. After removal of 3 bases from V and 2 bases from J, the junction contained 5 bases not matched to a gene. Germline V gives CDR1 KGHDR, CDR2 SFDVKD. The CDR3 here is CATSDPGGQGNYGYTF. The CDR3 DNA follows: TGTGCCACCAGTGATCCTGGGGGACAGGGGAACTATGGCTACACCTTC.

J is TRBJ2-3 and V is TRBV3-1 (or the pseudogene TRBV3-2); 15 bases line up with TRBD2. The CDR3 is 19 amino acids. CDR1 is LGHDT, CDR2 YNNKEL, per germline (reference sequence). The V segment lost 4 bases and the J segment 5 bases; nucleotides outside the gene matches: 13. The CDR3, as DNA: TGTGCCAGCAGCCCAGAACTGAGCGGACTAGCGGGAGGGAGAGATACGCAGTATTTT. Residues: CASSPELSGLAGGRDTQYF.

This sequence joins TRBV4-2 and TRBJ2-2, with D perhaps matching TRBD2 (5 bases). The CDR3 length is 16 residues. V gave up 0 bases and J gave up 9 bases, with 17 bases separating them. CDR1 and CDR2 from the germline V gene are LGHNA and YNFKEQ. CDR3: CASSQDLTEEDRELFF. In DNA form, the CDR3 reads TGTGCCAGCAGCCAAGATCTGACGGAGGAAGACAGGGAGCTGTTTTTT.

The chain has TRBV10-3 and TRBJ2-3; D perhaps matches TRBD2 (5 bases). This CDR3 is 14 amino acids long. The V end was cut by 6 bases, the J end by 2 bases, with 12 bases between. Germline V CDR1 and CDR2: ENHRY, SYGVKD. For the CDR3, the DNA is TGTGCCATCAGGGACTCCACACCCACAGATACGCAGTATTTT. Translation gives CAIRDSTPTDTQYF.

The CDR3 protein is CSAGLGAQAKNIQYF. CDR3 in DNA: TGCAGCGCTGGTTTAGGGGCTCAGGCCAAAAACATTCAGTACTTC. This chain joins TRBV29-1 and TRBJ2-4, with D perhaps TRBD1 (5 bases). The V and J ends lost 7 bases and 1 base respectively, with 17 bases between them. The CDR3 length is 15 residues. Germline values: CDR1 SQVTM, CDR2 ANQGSEA.

The chain combines TRBV5-1 with TRBJ2-3, with TRBD1 as a possible D gene (7 bases). This CDR3 region has 15 residues. Germline CDR1 and CDR2: SGHRS and YFSETQ. V lost 3 bases and J lost 0, with 11 bases in between. The CDR3 DNA sequence: TGCGCCAGCAGCTCGACAGGGACTAGCACAGATACGCAGTATTTT. Translated, it gives CASSSTGTSTDTQYF.

The gene calls are TRBV5-6 and TRBJ2-7, with TRBD2 matching 8 bases. The J segment lost 2 bases and the V segment lost 3 bases, leaving 10 bases of the junction unmatched. The CDR3 has 16 amino acids. Germline V gene sequence: CDR1 SGHDT, CDR2 YYEEEE. The DNA for the CDR3 is TGTGCCAGCAGCTATTGGGAAGGACTAGCCGCCTACGAGCAGTACTTC. Its protein product is CASSYWEGLAAYEQYF.

This chain links TRBV19 with TRBJ1-3; D call uncertain. Germline V gives CDR1 LNHDA, CDR2 SQIVND (reference sequence). The CDR3 spans 15 residues. Trimming removed 2 bases from V and 0 bases from J, with 8 bases in between. In DNA, the CDR3 is TGTGCCAGTAGTATAATAGCAACCTCTGGAAACACCATATATTTT. This gives the protein CASSIIATSGNTIYF.

The J gene is TRBJ2-1, the V gene TRBV7-6; 8 positions agree with TRBD2. The CDR3 length is 15 residues. Per germline, CDR1 SGHVS and CDR2 FNYEAQ. V dropped 4 bases and J dropped 7; count of bases not matched to a gene: 9. The CDR3 DNA reads TGTGCCAGCAGCTCACAGACTAGCGCCGGGAATGAGCAGTTCTTC. Translation gives CASSSQTSAGNEQFF.

This chain connects TRBV5-1 to TRBJ2-5, with TRBD1 matching over 10 bases. The CDR3 is 16 amino acids. J gave up 1 base and V 4 bases, and 7 bases lay outside the gene matches. CDR1 and CDR2 from the germline V gene are SGHRS and YFSETQ. The CDR3 coding sequence is TGCGCCAGCAGCCCAGGGACAGGGGAGCTCCAAGAGACCCAGTACTTC. Its translation is CASSPGTGELQETQYF.

This clone was counted only a few times. The V gene is TRBV11-2, the J gene TRBJ1-5; D is uncertain. In germline, CDR1 is SGHAT, CDR2 FQNNGV. The CDR3 is 16 amino acids. V lost 3 bases to trimming and J lost 9 bases, with 21 bases between them. This CDR3 is CASSFTLAGIRRPQHF. The DNA of the CDR3 is TGTGCCAGCAGCTTCACCCTCGCCGGGATTAGGCGGCCCCAGCATTTT. The full variable domain, in which reference TRBV11-2 and TRBJ1-5 provide the parts outside the CDR3, is EAGVAQSPRYKIIEKRQSVAFWCNPISGHATLYWYQQILGQGPKLLIQFQNNGVVDDSQLPKDRFSAERLKGVDSTLKIQPAKLEDSAVYLCASSFTLAGIRRPQHFGDGTRLSIL.

In DNA, the CDR3 is TGTGCCAGCAGTTTAAACCTCGCAGGGAACACCGGGGAGCTGTTTTTT. This codes for CASSLNLAGNTGELFF. The chain links TRBV27 to TRBJ2-2, with D unresolved. The germline V and J ends were trimmed by 2 bases and 1 base, with 11 bases remaining between them. The CDR3 has 16 residues. Germline V gene sequence: CDR1 MNHEY, CDR2 SMNVEV (reference sequence).

The V and J genes are TRBV4-2 and TRBJ1-5, with D possibly being TRBD1 (5 bases). Germline V gene data show CDR1 as LGHNA and CDR2 as YNFKEQ. V was trimmed by 4 bases and J by 4 bases, leaving 14 bases between them. This CDR3 is 15 amino acids long. The CDR3 reads CASSLDSAFNQPQHF. The DNA of the CDR3 is TGTGCCAGCAGCCTCGACAGTGCCTTTAATCAGCCCCAGCATTTT.

The chain carries TRBV4-3 and TRBJ2-3; D is unresolved. In germline, CDR1 is LGHNA, CDR2 YSLEER. Deletions cut 0 bases from V and 1 base from J, with 14 bases between. CDR3 size: 17 residues. This chain's CDR3 is CASSQEARSYGTDTQYF. The CDR3 DNA reads TGCGCCAGCAGCCAAGAAGCGCGATCCTACGGCACAGATACGCAGTATTTT.

This chain connects TRBV2 to TRBJ2-1, with D possibly TRBD2 on 6 matching bases. CDR1 is SNHLY, CDR2 FYNNEI, per germline. V was shortened by 7 bases and J by 1 base, with 17 bases between the two germline ends. This CDR3 is 16 amino acids long. The CDR3 reads CASISSGSGSYNEQFF. CDR3 DNA: TGTGCCAGCATTTCATCCGGGAGTGGGTCCTACAATGAGCAGTTCTTC.

This clone has only one observation. The gene calls are TRBV12-3 or TRBV12-4 and TRBJ1-2, with TRBD1 identical over 8 bases. Trimming took 5 bases from V and 6 from J; bases not matched to a gene: 5. The CDR3 is made up of 13 amino acids. The CDR3 region is CASSAGQVDGYTF. The CDR3 region has the DNA TGTGCCAGCAGTGCGGGACAGGTAGATGGCTACACCTTC.

V and J are TRBV29-1 and TRBJ1-2, with D possibly matching TRBD1 (6 bases). CDR1 is SQVTM, CDR2 ANQGSEA, per germline. Deletions cut 3 bases from V and 5 bases from J, with 13 bases between. CDR3 length: 13 amino acids. The DNA for the CDR3 is TGCAGCGTTGAGTTACAGGGTGAATATGGCTACACCTTC. This translates into CSVELQGEYGYTF. Variable domain in full (rest from reference TRBV29-1 and TRBJ1-2): SAVISQKPSRDICQRGTSLTIQCQVDSQVTMMFWYRQQPGQSLTLIATANQGSEATYESGFVIDKFPISRPNLTFSTLTVSNMSPEDSSIYLCSVELQGEYGYTFGSGTRLTVV.

This CDR3 is CASTKTTGGRQETQYF. In nucleotides, the CDR3 is TGTGCCAGCACAAAGACGACAGGGGGCCGCCAAGAGACCCAGTACTTC. The chain recombines TRBV5-4 with TRBJ2-5; 10 bases map to TRBD1. This CDR3 contains 16 residues. The V and J ends lost 6 bases and 1 base, in that order; junction bases with no gene match: 9. Germline CDR1 reads SGHNT; CDR2 reads YYREEE (reference sequence).

J is TRBJ2-3 and V is TRBV4-3; 12 bases are a match to TRBD2. J gave up 3 bases and V 4 bases, and 2 bases lay outside the gene matches. This CDR3 contains 15 residues. Germline V gene data show CDR1 as LGHNA and CDR2 as YSLEER. The CDR3 DNA is TGCGCCAGCAGCCTGACTAGCGGGAGAACAGATACGCAGTATTTT. Residues: CASSLTSGRTDTQYF.

This clone was counted only a few times. Other nucleotide sequences in the sample specify the same CDR3. This chain connects TRBV5-1 to TRBJ1-6; D not certain. In germline, CDR1 is SGHRS, CDR2 YFSETQ. This CDR3 is built from 13 residues. The V end was cut by 4 bases, the J end by 8 bases, with 10 bases between. The CDR3 region has the DNA TGCGCCAGCAGCCTAAAACTTGATTCACCCCTCCACTTT. This encodes CASSLKLDSPLHF.

The J gene is TRBJ1-4, the V gene TRBV5-8; 7 bases fit TRBD1. Trimming at V came to 3 bases and at J to 3 bases, leaving 2 bases not matched to a gene. The germline CDR1 and CDR2 sequences are SGHTS and YDEGEE. CDR3 length equals 14 residues. The CDR3 is CASSWDSSNEKLFF. CDR3 DNA: TGTGCCAGCAGCTGGGACAGTTCTAATGAAAAACTGTTTTTT.

The V and J genes are TRBV7-2 and TRBJ2-1; TRBD2 matches 7 bases. The V segment lost 9 bases and the J segment 4 bases; nucleotides outside the gene matches: 12. CDR1 is SGHTA, CDR2 FQGNSA, per germline. The CDR3 has 15 residues. CDR3 bases: TGTGCCAGTTCTGACCGGCCGGGGGGTTACAATGAGCAGTTCTTC. Translating it yields CASSDRPGGYNEQFF.